Shown below are 26 T cell receptor beta chains from a single sample sequenced in a study. TCRdb independently ran MiXCR on the 5' RACE reads; one entry per CDR3 protein. Among about 40,000 distinct CDR3 sequences listed, approximately 28% were seen once. Sequenced sample: tumor-infiltrating memory CD4+ T cells sorted from the breast tumor. Subset specified: memory CD4+ T cells, CD4+CD45RO+CD25-. Receptor source: a female donor with breast cancer.

This chain connects TRBV6-1 to TRBJ2-2, with 11 bases lining up with TRBD2. The J segment lost 0 bases and the V segment lost 10 bases, leaving 7 bases of the junction unmatched. The CDR3 consists of 16 residues. The germline V gene has CDR1 MNHNS and CDR2 SASEGT. The CDR3 nucleotides are TGTGCCATTCCGGGACTAGCGGAGACGAACACCGGGGAGCTGTTTTTT. As protein: CAIPGLAETNTGELFF.

The V call is TRBV27, the J call TRBJ2-1; TRBD1 is a possible D gene (7 bases). Germline V gene sequence: CDR1 MNHEY, CDR2 SMNVEV (reference sequence). Trimming pared 2 bases from V and 7 bases from J, leaving 12 bases between. The CDR3 is made up of 14 amino acids. The CDR3 nucleotides are TGTGCCAGCAGTTTAGGCGGGACAGTAAATGAGCAGTTCTTC. It yields the protein CASSLGGTVNEQFF.

This clonotype has more than one count but fewer than ten. The chain joins TRBV6-1 to TRBJ2-3; unclear D gene. The V gene's germline CDR1 is MNHNS and CDR2 SASEGT. CDR3 length: 15 residues. V lost 5 bases, J lost 0 bases, and 12 bases lay in between. CDR3 amino acids: CASSRTAPSTDTQYF. The CDR3 nucleotides are TGTGCCAGCAGTCGGACGGCCCCTAGCACAGATACGCAGTATTTT.

The chain joins TRBV27 to TRBJ2-1, with 9 nucleotides matching TRBD2. Losses at the gene ends were 5 bases for V and 5 bases for J; bases not matched to a gene: 10. CDR1 and CDR2 (germline): MNHEY, SMNVEV (reference sequence). The CDR3 has 16 amino acids. CDR3 region: CASSPRGLAGHNEQFF. The CDR3 nucleotides are TGTGCCAGCAGTCCACGCGGGCTAGCGGGGCACAATGAGCAGTTCTTC.

This clonotype was counted only a few times. This chain uses TRBV5-1 with TRBJ2-1, with TRBD1 matching 10 bases. V trimming: 2 bases; J trimming: 5 bases; junction bases outside the gene matches: 4. The germline CDR1 and CDR2 sequences are SGHRS and YFSETQ. The CDR3 is 15 amino acids. CDR3 amino acids: CASSLTGTGDNEQFF. The DNA of the CDR3 is TGCGCCAGCAGCTTAACCGGGACAGGGGACAATGAGCAGTTCTTC.

A note on this clonotype: This sequence may be a read error, since a much larger clone differs from it by one base. The chain uses TRBV5-1 and TRBJ2-1; the D call may be TRBD1 or TRBD2 (7 bases each). This CDR3 region has 14 residues. Germline V gene sequence: CDR1 SGHRS, CDR2 YFSETQ. This CDR3 is CASGLSQGGNEQFF. The DNA for the CDR3 is TGCGCCAGCGGCTTGAGTCAGGGGGGGAATGAGCAGTTCTTC.

The V call is TRBV20-1, the J call TRBJ2-1; no clear D gene. The CDR3 sequence is 11 residues long. Trimming shortened V by 5 bases and J by 9 bases, and 11 bases separated the two germline ends. The V gene's germline CDR1 is DFQATT and CDR2 SNEGSKA (reference sequence). The CDR3 sequence is CSADLSFEQFF. The CDR3 bases are TGCAGTGCTGACTTAAGTTTTGAGCAGTTCTTC.

V is TRBV6-1 and J is TRBJ2-3, with 10 bases identical to TRBD1. The CDR3 is made up of 14 amino acids. Germline CDR1 is MNHNS and CDR2 is SASEGT. V lost 5 bases, J lost 4 bases, and 3 bases stayed unmatched. CDR3 sequence (DNA): TGTGCCAGCAGTTTTGGACAGGGGGCAGATACGCAGTATTTT. Its protein is CASSFGQGADTQYF.

The J gene is TRBJ2-2, the V gene TRBV12-3 or TRBV12-4; D is possibly TRBD1 (6 bases). V was pared by 8 bases and J by 2 bases, with 18 bases between. The CDR3 is 16 residues long. The CDR3 loop reads CASGYRTAANTGELFF. The CDR3 nucleotides are TGTGCCAGCGGTTATAGGACAGCGGCTAACACCGGGGAGCTGTTTTTT.

In its sample, this clonotype is medium-sized. This chain connects TRBV20-1 to TRBJ1-2; the D is unclear. The CDR3 consists of 11 residues. CDR1 is DFQATT, CDR2 SNEGSKA, per germline (reference sequence). The germline V and J ends were trimmed by 8 bases and 0 bases, with 7 bases remaining between them. In nucleotides, the CDR3 is TGCAGTTTATGGTCTAACTATGGCTACACCTTC. Translating it yields CSLWSNYGYTF.

By proportion, this clonotype is medium-sized. This sequence joins TRBV20-1 and TRBJ1-5, with 7 bases matching TRBD1. The CDR3 loop spans 14 amino acids. V lost 3 bases, J lost 4 bases, and 6 bases stayed unmatched. The germline CDR1 and CDR2 sequences are DFQATT and SNEGSKA (reference sequence). In DNA, the CDR3 is TGCAGTGCTAGGCGAAGGGGGCTAAATCAGCCCCAGCATTTT. Its translation: CSARRRGLNQPQHF.

V and J are TRBV20-1 and TRBJ1-6; D perhaps matches TRBD1 (5 bases). The CDR3 extends over 14 amino acids. Trimming removed 1 base at V and 10 bases at J, with 14 bases between. CDR1 and CDR2 (germline): DFQATT, SNEGSKA (reference sequence). For the CDR3, the DNA is TGCAGTGCTAGAGGGAGGGGTTCCGGGTCACCCCTCCACTTT. Residues: CSARGRGSGSPLHF.

V gene TRBV7-8 combines with J gene TRBJ2-3; 16 bases match TRBD2. The CDR3 has 20 amino acids. CDR1 is SGHVS, CDR2 FQNEAQ, per germline. Trimming removed 3 bases from V and 0 bases from J; junction bases left unmatched: 9. The CDR3 here is CASSFHRGLAGGRSTDTQYF. In nucleotides, the CDR3 is TGTGCCAGCAGCTTCCACAGGGGACTAGCGGGAGGGAGAAGCACAGATACGCAGTATTTT.

The chain is built from TRBV20-1 and TRBJ2-5; the match to TRBD2 covers 8 bases. Germline values: CDR1 DFQATT, CDR2 SNEGSKA (reference sequence). The CDR3 is made up of 14 amino acids. The trim removed 5 bases at V and 4 bases at J, leaving 9 bases unmatched. The DNA of the CDR3 is TGCAGTGCTTTCGAAGCGGGAGAGAGAGAGACCCAGTACTTC. As protein: CSAFEAGERETQYF.

With respect to this clonotype: Sequence at one end of the junction differs from germline and may be a read error. Here the CDR3 DNA reads TGTGTCAGCAGCGCAACGGGAGCCGGGGAGCTGTTTTTT. Translated, it gives CVSSATGAGELFF. This chain joins TRBV7-3 and TRBJ2-2; TRBD2 is a possible D gene (6 bases). CDR1 is SGHTA, CDR2 FQGTGA, per germline. The CDR3 consists of 13 residues.

The chain is built from TRBV6-1 and TRBJ2-1; D call uncertain. Between the trimmed V and J ends, which lost 3 bases and 9 bases, there was a span of 3 bases. The CDR3 is 10 residues long. CDR1 and CDR2 (germline): MNHNS, SASEGT. The CDR3 region is CASSEGEQFF. The CDR3, as DNA: TGTGCCAGCAGTGAGGGTGAGCAGTTCTTC.

This chain uses TRBV7-2 with TRBJ2-7, with 8 bases fitting TRBD1. The CDR3 has 14 residues. V was pared by 0 bases and J by 4 bases, with 2 bases of the junction left unmatched. CDR1 and CDR2 from the germline V gene are SGHTA and FQGNSA. Here the CDR3 DNA reads TGTGCCAGCAGCTTAGCCGGGACAGGTTACGAGCAGTACTTC. It is translated as CASSLAGTGYEQYF.

The CDR3 is CSAREAGGQTQYF. The CDR3 coding sequence is TGCAGTGCTAGAGAAGCGGGAGGGCAGACCCAGTACTTC. The rearrangement uses TRBV20-1 and TRBJ2-5; 10 nucleotides align to TRBD2. The germline V gene has CDR1 DFQATT and CDR2 SNEGSKA (reference sequence). V was clipped by 0 bases and J by 6 bases; unmatched bases: 1. The CDR3 loop spans 13 amino acids.

Points on this clonotype: A much larger clone is a single base away; this may be a read error. It is likely a read error, because the conserved phenylalanine at the end of the CDR3 is missing. The V and J genes are TRBV15 and TRBJ2-4; D is possibly TRBD1 or TRBD2 (5 bases each). The V gene's germline CDR1 is LNHNV and CDR2 YYDKDF (reference sequence). V lost 6 bases to trimming and J lost 7 bases, with 16 bases between them. This CDR3 spans 14 amino acids. The DNA for the CDR3 is TGTGCCACCAGTGCCGGGACCGCTCGGAACATTCAGTACTCC. As protein: CATSAGTARNIQYS.

V usage is TRBV20-1 and J usage is TRBJ2-2, with 11 bases matching TRBD2. Trimming removed 1 base from V and 4 bases from J; junction bases left unmatched: 5. From germline, CDR1 is DFQATT and CDR2 SNEGSKA (reference sequence). This CDR3 has 16 amino acids. CDR3 loop: CSARGLAGGTTGELFF. The CDR3 DNA sequence: TGCAGTGCTAGAGGGTTAGCGGGAGGGACCACCGGGGAGCTGTTTTTT.

There are many counts of this clonotype. The chain employs TRBV9 and TRBJ1-4; D not certain. The CDR3 runs to 16 residues. Looked up from germline, CDR1 is SGDLS and CDR2 is YYNGEE. V lost 0 bases and J lost 0, with 9 bases in between. The CDR3 reads CASSVAPRATNEKLFF. The CDR3 DNA is TGTGCCAGCAGCGTAGCCCCGAGGGCAACTAATGAAAAACTGTTTTTT.

Note on this clonotype: A clone one base away is much larger, so this may be a read error. The J gene is TRBJ1-2, the V gene TRBV7-9, with TRBD1 matching over 7 bases. The CDR3 is 14 amino acids. Germline V lookup: CDR1 SEHNR, CDR2 FQNEAQ (reference sequence). In DNA form, the CDR3 reads TGTACCAGCAGCCTCGGGGGACAGCAACAGTACCACACCTTC. Protein product: CTSSLGGQQQYHTF.

The chain is built from TRBV4-3 and TRBJ2-1; D is ambiguous. V lost 0 bases and J 5 bases, leaving 8 bases between the germline ends. Germline CDR1 and CDR2: LGHNA and YSLEER. This CDR3 has 14 amino acids. The CDR3, as DNA: TGCGCCAGCAGCCAAGATAAACAGAACAATGAGCAGTTCTTC. As protein: CASSQDKQNNEQFF.

The chain joins TRBV4-2 to TRBJ2-4; 7 bases agree with TRBD1. With V trimmed by 3 bases and J by 4 bases, 9 bases remained unmatched. The germline CDR1 and CDR2 sequences are LGHNA and YNFKEQ. The CDR3 contains 16 residues. DNA for the CDR3: TGTGCCAGCAGCCAGGGAGAACAGGGGCCGAAAAACATTCAGTACTTC. Its translation is CASSQGEQGPKNIQYF.

V usage is TRBV7-3 and J usage is TRBJ1-3; D is undetermined. V lost 4 bases and J lost 10, with 14 bases in between. Germline loops: CDR1 SGHTA, CDR2 FQGTGA. This CDR3 comprises 13 residues. CDR3 in DNA: TGTGCCAGCAGCTCCGGTCGACAAGGGACCATATATTTT. Translated: CASSSGRQGTIYF.

This clonotype appeared many times. The chain has TRBV27 and TRBJ1-1; the match to TRBD1 covers 9 bases. Trimming removed 3 bases from V and 11 bases from J; junction bases left unmatched: 10. This CDR3 comprises 14 residues. Germline CDR1 MNHEY, CDR2 SMNVEV (reference sequence). The CDR3 DNA follows: TGTGCCAGCAGTTTGGACAGGGGAGGGGTTGCCGCTTTCTTT. It translates to CASSLDRGGVAAFF.